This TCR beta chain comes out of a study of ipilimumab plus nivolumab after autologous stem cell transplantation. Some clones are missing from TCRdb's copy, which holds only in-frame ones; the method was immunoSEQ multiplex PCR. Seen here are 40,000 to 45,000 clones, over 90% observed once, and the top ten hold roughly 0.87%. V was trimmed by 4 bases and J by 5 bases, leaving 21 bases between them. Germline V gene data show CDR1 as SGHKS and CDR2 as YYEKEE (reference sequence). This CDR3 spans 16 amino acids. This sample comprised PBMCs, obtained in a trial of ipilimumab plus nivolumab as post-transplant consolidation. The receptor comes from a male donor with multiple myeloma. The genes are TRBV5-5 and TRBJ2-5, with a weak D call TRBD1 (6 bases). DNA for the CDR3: TGTGCCAGCAGCCCGGGCATTGTGGGGGCCGGTGAGACCCAGTACTTC. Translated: CASSPGIVGAGETQYF.